At least ten counts were recorded for the clone carrying this T cell receptor beta chain. TCRdb independently ran MiXCR on the 5' RACE reads; one entry per CDR3 protein. The table has about 690,000 distinct CDR3 sequences, approximately 6% seen once. Germline V gives CDR1 SGHVS, CDR2 FQNEAQ. J gave up 8 bases and V 3 bases, and 6 bases lay outside the gene matches. The CDR3 totals 14 residues. The data were obtained in a study of identical twins. The sample was naive T cells sorted from blood. The clonotype comes from a young man in good health. The genes are TRBV7-8 and TRBJ2-1; 8 positions agree with TRBD2. The CDR3 DNA reads as TGTGCCAGCAGCTTTTTCGGGAGGGCCGATGAGCAGTTCTTC. Its protein is CASSFFGRADEQFF. Looking up the rest from reference TRBV7-8 and TRBJ2-1 gives the full variable domain: GAGVSQSPRYKVAKRGQDVALRCDPISGHVSLFWYQQALGQGPEFLTYFQNEAQLDKSGLPSDRFFAERPEGSVSTLKIQRTQQEDSAVYLCASSFFGRADEQFFGPGTRLTVL.